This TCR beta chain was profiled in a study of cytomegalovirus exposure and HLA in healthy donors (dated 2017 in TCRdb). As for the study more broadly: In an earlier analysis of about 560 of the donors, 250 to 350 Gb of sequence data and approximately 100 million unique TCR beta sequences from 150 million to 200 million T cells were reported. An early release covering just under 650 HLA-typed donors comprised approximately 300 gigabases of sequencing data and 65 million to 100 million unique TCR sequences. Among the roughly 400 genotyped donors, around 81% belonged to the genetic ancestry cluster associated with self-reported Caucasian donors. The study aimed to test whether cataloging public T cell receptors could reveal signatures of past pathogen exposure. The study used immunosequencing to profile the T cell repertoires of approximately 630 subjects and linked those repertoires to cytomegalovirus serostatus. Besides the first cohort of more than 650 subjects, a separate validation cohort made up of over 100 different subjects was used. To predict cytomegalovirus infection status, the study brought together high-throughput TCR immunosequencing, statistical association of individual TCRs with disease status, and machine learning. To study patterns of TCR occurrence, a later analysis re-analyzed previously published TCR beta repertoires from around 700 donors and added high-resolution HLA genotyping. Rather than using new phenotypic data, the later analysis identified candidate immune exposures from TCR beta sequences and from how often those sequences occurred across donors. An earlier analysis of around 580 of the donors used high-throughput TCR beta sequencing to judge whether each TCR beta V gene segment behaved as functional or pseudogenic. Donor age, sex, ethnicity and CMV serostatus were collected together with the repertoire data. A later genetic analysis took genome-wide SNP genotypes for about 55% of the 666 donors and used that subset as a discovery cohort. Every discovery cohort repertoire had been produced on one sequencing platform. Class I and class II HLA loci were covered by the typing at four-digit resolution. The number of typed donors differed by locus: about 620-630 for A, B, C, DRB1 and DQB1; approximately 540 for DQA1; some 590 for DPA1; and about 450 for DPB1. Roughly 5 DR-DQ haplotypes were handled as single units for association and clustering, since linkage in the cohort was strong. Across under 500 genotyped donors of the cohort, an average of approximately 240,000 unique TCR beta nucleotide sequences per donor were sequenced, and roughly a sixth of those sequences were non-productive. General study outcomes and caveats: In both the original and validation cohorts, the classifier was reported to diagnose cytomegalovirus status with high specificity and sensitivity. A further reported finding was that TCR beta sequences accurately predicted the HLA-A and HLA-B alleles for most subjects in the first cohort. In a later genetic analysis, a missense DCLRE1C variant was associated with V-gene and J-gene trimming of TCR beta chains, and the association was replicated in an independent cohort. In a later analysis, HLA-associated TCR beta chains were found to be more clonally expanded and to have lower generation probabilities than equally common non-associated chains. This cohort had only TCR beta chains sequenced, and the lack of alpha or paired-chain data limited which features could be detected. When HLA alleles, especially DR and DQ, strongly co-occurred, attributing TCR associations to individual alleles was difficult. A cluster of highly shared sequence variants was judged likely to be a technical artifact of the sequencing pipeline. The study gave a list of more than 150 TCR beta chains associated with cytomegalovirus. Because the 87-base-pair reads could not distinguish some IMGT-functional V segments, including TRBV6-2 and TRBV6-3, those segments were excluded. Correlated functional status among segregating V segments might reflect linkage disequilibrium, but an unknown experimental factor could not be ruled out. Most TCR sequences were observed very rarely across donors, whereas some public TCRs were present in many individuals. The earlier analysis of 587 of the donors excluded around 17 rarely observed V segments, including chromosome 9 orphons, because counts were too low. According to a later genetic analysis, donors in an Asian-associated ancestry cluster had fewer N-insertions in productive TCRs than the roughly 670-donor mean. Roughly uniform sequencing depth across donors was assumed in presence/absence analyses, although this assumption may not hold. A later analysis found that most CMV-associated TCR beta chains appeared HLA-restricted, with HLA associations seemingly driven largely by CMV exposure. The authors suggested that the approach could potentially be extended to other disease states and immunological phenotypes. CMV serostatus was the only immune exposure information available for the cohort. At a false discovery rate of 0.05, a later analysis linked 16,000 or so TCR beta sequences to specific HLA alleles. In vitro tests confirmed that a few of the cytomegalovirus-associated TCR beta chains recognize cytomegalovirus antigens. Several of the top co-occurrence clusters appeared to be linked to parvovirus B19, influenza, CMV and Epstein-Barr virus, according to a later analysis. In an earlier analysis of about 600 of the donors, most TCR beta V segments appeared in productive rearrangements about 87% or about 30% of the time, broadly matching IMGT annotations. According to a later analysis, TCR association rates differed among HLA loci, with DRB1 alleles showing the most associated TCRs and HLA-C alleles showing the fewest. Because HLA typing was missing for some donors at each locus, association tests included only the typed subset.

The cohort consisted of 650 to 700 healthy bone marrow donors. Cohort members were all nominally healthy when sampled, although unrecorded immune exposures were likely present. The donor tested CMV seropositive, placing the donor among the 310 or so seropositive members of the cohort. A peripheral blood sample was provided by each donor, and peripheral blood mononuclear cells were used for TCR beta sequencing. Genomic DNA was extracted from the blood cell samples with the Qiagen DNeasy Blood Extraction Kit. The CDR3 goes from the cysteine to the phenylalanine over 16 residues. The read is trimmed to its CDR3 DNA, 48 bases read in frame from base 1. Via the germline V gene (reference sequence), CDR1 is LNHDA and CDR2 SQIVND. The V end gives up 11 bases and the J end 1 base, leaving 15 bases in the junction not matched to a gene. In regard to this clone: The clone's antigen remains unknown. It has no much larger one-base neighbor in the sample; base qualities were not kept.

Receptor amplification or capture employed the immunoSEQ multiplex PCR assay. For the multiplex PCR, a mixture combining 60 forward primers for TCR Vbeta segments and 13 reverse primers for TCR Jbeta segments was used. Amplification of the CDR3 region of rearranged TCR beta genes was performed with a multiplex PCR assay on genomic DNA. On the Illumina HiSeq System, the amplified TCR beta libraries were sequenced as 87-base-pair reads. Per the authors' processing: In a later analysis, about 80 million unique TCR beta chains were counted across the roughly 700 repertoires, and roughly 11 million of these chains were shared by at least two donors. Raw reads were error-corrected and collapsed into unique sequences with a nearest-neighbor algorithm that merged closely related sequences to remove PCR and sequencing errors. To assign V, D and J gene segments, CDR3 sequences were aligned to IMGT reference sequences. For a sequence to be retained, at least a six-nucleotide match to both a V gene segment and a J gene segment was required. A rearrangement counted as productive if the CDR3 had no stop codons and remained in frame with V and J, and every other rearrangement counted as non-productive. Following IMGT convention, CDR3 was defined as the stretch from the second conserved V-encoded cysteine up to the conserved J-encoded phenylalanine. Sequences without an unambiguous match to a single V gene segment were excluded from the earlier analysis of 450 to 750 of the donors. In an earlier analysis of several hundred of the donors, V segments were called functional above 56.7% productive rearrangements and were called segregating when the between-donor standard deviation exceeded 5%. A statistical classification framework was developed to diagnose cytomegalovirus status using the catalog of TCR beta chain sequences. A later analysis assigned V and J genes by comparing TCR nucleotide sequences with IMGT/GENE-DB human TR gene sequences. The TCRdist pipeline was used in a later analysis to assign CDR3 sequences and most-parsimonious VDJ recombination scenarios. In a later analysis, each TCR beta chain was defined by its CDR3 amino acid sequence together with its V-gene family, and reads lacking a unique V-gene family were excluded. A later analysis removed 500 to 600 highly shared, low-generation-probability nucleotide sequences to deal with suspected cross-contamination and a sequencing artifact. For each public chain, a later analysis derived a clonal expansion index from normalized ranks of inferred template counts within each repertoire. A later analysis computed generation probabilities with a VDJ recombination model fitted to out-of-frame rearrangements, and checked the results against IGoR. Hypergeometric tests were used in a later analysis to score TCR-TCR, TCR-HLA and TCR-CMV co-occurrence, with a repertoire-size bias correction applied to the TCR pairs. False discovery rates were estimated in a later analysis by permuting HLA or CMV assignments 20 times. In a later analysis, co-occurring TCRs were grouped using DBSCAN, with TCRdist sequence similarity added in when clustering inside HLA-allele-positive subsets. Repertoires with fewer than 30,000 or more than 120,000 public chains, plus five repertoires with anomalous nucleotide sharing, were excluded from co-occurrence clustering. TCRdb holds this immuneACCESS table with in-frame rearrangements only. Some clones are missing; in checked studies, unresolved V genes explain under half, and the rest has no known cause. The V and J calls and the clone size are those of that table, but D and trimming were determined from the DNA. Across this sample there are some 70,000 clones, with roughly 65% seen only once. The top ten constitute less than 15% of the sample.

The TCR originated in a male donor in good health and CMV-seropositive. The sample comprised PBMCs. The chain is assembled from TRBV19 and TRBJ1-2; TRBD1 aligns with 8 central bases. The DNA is TGTGCCGCATCCCTCTCCCGGGACAGGAATAACTATGGCTACACCTTC. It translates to CAASLSRDRNNYGYTF.